This T cell receptor (beta chain) was profiled in a study of control samples from healthy donors and cancer patients. CDR3 length equals 13 residues. Trimming shortened V by 4 bases and J by 2 bases, and 8 bases separated the two germline ends. The germline gives CDR1 ENHRY, CDR2 SYGVKD. TCRdb's copy holds only in-frame clones and misses some; the assay was immunoSEQ multiplex PCR. This repertoire shows fewer than 85,000 clones, 89% found once; its top ten account for 7.2%. In this sample, this clone turned up a few times. Material: blood. This sequence originates from a middle-aged man in good health. The chain joins TRBV10-3 to TRBJ1-1, with no clear D. The CDR3 here is CAISARGNTEAFF. The CDR3 DNA is TGTGCCATCAGTGCCCGCGGAAACACTGAAGCTTTCTTT.